The entry below describes one TCR beta chain. The antigen is unknown. The time point denotes: cycle 4 day 1 (C4D1), after 6 weeks of nivolumab. Every one of the patients relapsed after autologous stem cell transplantation (brentuximab vedotin exposure was variable). This sample was taken from a study of PD-1 blockade in classical Hodgkin lymphoma. Points from the study as a whole: As was reported, newly diagnosed patients showed lower baseline TCR diversity than healthy donors did. Baseline diversity in complete responders resembled that of newly diagnosed patients. Repertoire differences have undefined causes, possibly disease activity or prior therapy.

Assay used: immunoSEQ multiplex PCR; TCRdb lists only in-frame clones, some missing. The sample lists about 47,000 clones, roughly 89% seen once, with over 11% in the top ten. CDR1 is GTSNPN, CDR2 SVGIG, per germline (reference sequence). With 1 base clipped from V and 0 bases from J, the junction kept 9 bases outside the gene matches. CDR3 length equals 17 residues. Sequenced material: peripheral blood mononuclear cells (PBMCs), taken before the fourth cycle of nivolumab. This clonotype was obtained from a human donor with classical Hodgkin lymphoma. The chain combines TRBV30 with TRBJ1-3, with 7 bases matching TRBD1. In nucleotides, the CDR3 is TGTGCCTGGAGTGGGTCTCGAGGGACAGCCTCTGGAAACACCATATATTTT. Its translation is CAWSGSRGTASGNTIYF.